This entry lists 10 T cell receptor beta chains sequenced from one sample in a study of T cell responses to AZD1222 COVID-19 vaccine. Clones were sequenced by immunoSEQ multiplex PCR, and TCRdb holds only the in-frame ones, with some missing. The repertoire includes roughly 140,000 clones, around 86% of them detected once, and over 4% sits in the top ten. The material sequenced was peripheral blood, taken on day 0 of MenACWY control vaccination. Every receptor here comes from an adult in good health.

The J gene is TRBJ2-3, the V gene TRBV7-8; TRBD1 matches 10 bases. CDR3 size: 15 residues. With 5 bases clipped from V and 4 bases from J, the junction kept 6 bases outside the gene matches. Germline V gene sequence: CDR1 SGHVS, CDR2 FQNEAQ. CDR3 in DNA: TGTGCCAGCAGCCCCGGACAGGGGGGACCAGATACGCAGTATTTT. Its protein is CASSPGQGGPDTQYF.

The CDR3, as DNA: TGTGCCAGCAGCCCGAGGGGGGATTACACAGATACGCAGTATTTT. Protein sequence: CASSPRGDYTDTQYF. V usage is TRBV5-8 and J usage is TRBJ2-3; D tentatively fits TRBD1 or TRBD2 (6 bases each). This CDR3 comprises 15 residues. The ends were cut back, 4 bases at V and 2 bases at J, with 14 bases in the middle. Germline values: CDR1 SGHTS, CDR2 YDEGEE.

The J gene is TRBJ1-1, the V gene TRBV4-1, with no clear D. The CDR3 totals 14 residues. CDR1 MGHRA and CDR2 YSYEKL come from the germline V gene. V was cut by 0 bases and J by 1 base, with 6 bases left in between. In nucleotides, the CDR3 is TGCGCCAGCAGCCAAGATCCGGGGAACACTGAAGCTTTCTTT. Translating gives CASSQDPGNTEAFF.

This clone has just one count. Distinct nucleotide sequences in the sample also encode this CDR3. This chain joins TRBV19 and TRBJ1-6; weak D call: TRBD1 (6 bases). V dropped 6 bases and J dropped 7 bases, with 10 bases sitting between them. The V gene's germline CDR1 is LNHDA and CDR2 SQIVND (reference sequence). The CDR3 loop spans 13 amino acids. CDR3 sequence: CASSGQGNSPLHF. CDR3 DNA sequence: TGTGCCAGTAGCGGGCAGGGGAATTCACCCCTCCACTTT.

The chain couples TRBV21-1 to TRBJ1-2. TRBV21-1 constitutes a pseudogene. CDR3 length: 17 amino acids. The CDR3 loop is CASSTQHGAEGLSLYTF. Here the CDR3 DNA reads TGTGCCAGCAGCACCCAACACGGAGCAGAGGGGCTTTCACTCTACACCTTC.

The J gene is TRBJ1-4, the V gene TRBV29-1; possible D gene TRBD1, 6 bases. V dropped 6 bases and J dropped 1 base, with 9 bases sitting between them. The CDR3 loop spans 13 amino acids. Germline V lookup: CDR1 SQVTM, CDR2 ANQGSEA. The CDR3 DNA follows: TGCAGCGTAGGGGGGAGAACTAATGAAAAACTGTTTTTT. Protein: CSVGGRTNEKLFF.

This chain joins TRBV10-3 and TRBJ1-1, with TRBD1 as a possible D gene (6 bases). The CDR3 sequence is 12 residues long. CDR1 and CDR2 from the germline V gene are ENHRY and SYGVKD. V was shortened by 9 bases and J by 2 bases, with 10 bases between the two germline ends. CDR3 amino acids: CAISGHNTEAFF. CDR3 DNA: TGTGCCATATCGGGACACAACACTGAAGCTTTCTTT.

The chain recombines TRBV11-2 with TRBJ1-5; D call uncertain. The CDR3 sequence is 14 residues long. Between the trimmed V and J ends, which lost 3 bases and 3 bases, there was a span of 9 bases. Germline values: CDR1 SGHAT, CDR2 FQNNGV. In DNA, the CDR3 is TGTGCCAGCAGCTTCGGGCAGAACAATCAGCCCCAGCATTTT. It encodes CASSFGQNNQPQHF.

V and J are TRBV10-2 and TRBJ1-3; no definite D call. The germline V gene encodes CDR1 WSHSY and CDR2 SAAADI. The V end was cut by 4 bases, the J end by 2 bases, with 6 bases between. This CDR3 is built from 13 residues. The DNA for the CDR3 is TGCGCCAGCAGTGGGGTTACTGGAAACACCATATATTTT. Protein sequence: CASSGVTGNTIYF.

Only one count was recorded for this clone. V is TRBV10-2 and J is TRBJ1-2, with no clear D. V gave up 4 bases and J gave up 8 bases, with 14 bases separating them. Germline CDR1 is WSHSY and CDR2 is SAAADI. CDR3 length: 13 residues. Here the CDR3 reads CASSGRPERGYTF. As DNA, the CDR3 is TGCGCCAGCAGTGGACGCCCCGAGAGAGGCTACACCTTC.